The 27 T cell receptor beta chains listed next were all sequenced from one sample in a study of blood T cell repertoires in COVID-19 (dated by TCRdb to the early 2020s). Libraries were constructed by the immunoSEQ multiplex PCR assay. The immuneACCESS repertoire file appears here via TCRdb, limited to in-frame rearrangements. These files lack a portion of the clones; in checked studies, under half of the deficit traces to unresolved V genes, and the cause of the others is not known. The sample has around 160,000 clones on record, under 95% of them singletons. In total, the top ten clones hold roughly 2.3% of the sample. Sequencing was done on a sample of peripheral blood. Receptors originate from a man aged 18 to 30 with acute or convalescent COVID-19.

The chain recombines TRBV5-4 with TRBJ2-3; D gene unclear. The germline CDR1 and CDR2 sequences are SGHNT and YYREEE (reference sequence). This CDR3 has 14 residues. The V end lost 2 bases, the J end lost 0 bases, and 7 bases lay between the germline ends. CDR3: CASSFAVSTDTQYF. The CDR3 coding sequence is TGTGCCAGCAGCTTTGCGGTTAGCACAGATACGCAGTATTTT.

In its sample, this clone was seen a few times. The V and J genes are TRBV5-1 and TRBJ2-2; a possible D gene is TRBD2 (6 bases). The V end was cut by 4 bases, the J end by 0 bases, with 19 bases between. Germline-derived CDR1 and CDR2 are SGHRS and YFSETQ. This CDR3 region has 18 residues. CDR3 coding DNA: TGCGCCAGCAGCGTAGCCCCCTTGTGGGGGGCGAACACCGGGGAGCTGTTTTTT. As protein: CASSVAPLWGANTGELFF.

V usage is TRBV9 and J usage is TRBJ2-1; 14 bases match TRBD2. Germline V lookup: CDR1 SGDLS, CDR2 YYNGEE. J lost 7 bases, V lost 4 bases, and 7 bases had no gene match. The CDR3 length is 16 residues. CDR3 DNA sequence: TGTGCCAGCAGCTCTCGGACTAGCGGGGGGATAAATGAGCAGTTCTTC. This encodes CASSSRTSGGINEQFF.

The chain combines TRBV27 with TRBJ2-5; possible D gene TRBD1, 6 bases. Germline V gene lookup returns CDR1 MNHEY and CDR2 SMNVEV (reference sequence). V was pared by 5 bases and J by 3 bases, with 10 bases between. The CDR3 is made up of 13 amino acids. CDR3 DNA sequence: TGTGCCAGCAGTCCCCCAGGGGAAGAGACCCAGTACTTC. This gives the protein CASSPPGEETQYF.

This clone was picked up a small number of times. The chain couples TRBV2 to TRBJ2-5, with 10 bases matching TRBD2. Germline trimming cut 0 bases from V and 3 bases from J; bases unmatched to any gene: 7. The germline gives CDR1 SNHLY, CDR2 FYNNEI. This CDR3 has 17 residues. The CDR3 coding sequence is TGTGCCAGCAGTGAAGCGGTTGGGCTAGCGGGGGAAGAGACCCAGTACTTC. Translating it yields CASSEAVGLAGEETQYF.

The chain combines TRBV24-1 with TRBJ2-5, with 11 positions matching TRBD2. V lost 3 bases and J lost 5; bases outside the gene matches: 1. There are 14 residues in the CDR3. Germline CDR1 is KGHDR and CDR2 is SFDVKD. The CDR3 DNA is TGTGCCACCAGTGATCGGACTAGCGGGGAGACCCAGTACTTC. Protein product: CATSDRTSGETQYF.

This clone has a handful of counts. The chain carries TRBV29-1 and TRBJ1-2; 7 nucleotides agree with TRBD1. V lost 3 bases to trimming and J lost 6 bases; unmatched junction nucleotides: 7. The germline gives CDR1 SQVTM, CDR2 ANQGSEA. CDR3 length: 13 amino acids. The CDR3 DNA follows: TGCAGCGTTGAGGGGGCAGGGGGTGATGGCTACACCTTC. Protein sequence: CSVEGAGGDGYTF.

V is TRBV15 and J is TRBJ2-1, with TRBD2 matching over 10 bases. This CDR3 comprises 21 residues. Looked up from germline, CDR1 is LNHNV and CDR2 is YYDKDF (reference sequence). Germline trimming cut 0 bases from V and 0 bases from J; bases unmatched to any gene: 14. The CDR3 loop is CATSRDGPLAGALSSYNEQFF. DNA of the CDR3: TGTGCCACCAGCAGAGATGGTCCCCTAGCGGGAGCTCTAAGCTCCTACAATGAGCAGTTCTTC.

The gene calls are TRBV4-1 and TRBJ1-3; a possible D gene is TRBD1 (5 bases). Germline CDR1 reads MGHRA; CDR2 reads YSYEKL. CDR3 length equals 15 residues. Trimming removed 5 bases at V and 3 bases at J, with 14 bases between. The CDR3, as DNA: TGCGCCAGCAGCTTTGACAGCTTTAGTGGAAACACCATATATTTT. It codes for CASSFDSFSGNTIYF.

Of note for this clone: The DNA is left out, because the CDR3 cannot be placed on it with certainty; the CDR3 is given as TCRdb lists it. V is TRBV19 and J is TRBJ1-2. Looked up from germline, CDR1 is LNHDA and CDR2 is SQIVND (reference sequence). The CDR3 has 14 amino acids, counting both end residues. The CDR3 spells CASTSGDGYYGYTF.

The chain is built from TRBV7-9 and TRBJ2-1; D uncertain. Germline V gene sequence: CDR1 SEHNR, CDR2 FQNEAQ (reference sequence). The CDR3 runs 14 residues. Trimming stripped 3 bases from V and 0 bases from J, with 6 bases between. The CDR3 DNA sequence: TGTGCCAGCAGCTTGACTGTCTCCTACAATGAGCAGTTCTTC. Amino acid sequence: CASSLTVSYNEQFF.

The rearrangement joins TRBV6-5 to TRBJ1-1; D may be TRBD1 (5 bases). Germline V gene sequence: CDR1 MNHEY, CDR2 SVGAGI. V lost 4 bases to trimming and J lost 1 base, with 10 bases between them. The CDR3 contains 14 residues. CDR3 in amino acids: CASSSHGGNTEAFF. CDR3 sequence (DNA): TGTGCCAGCAGTTCTCACGGGGGGAACACTGAAGCTTTCTTT.

About this clone itself: The junction and the germline gene differ at one end; a read error may be behind it. This chain links TRBV6-5 with TRBJ1-5; TRBD1 agrees at 9 bases. Germline V gene lookup returns CDR1 MNHEY and CDR2 SVGAGI. The CDR3 spans 14 residues. CDR3 bases: TGTGCCAGCAATTACAGGGGGCAGGGTCAGCCCCAGCATTTT. Amino acid sequence: CASNYRGQGQPQHF.

This clone was recorded once. As DNA, the CDR3 is TGTGCCAGCACCCCCGATTATTCGCGGGAAGCTTTCTTT. This codes for CASTPDYSREAFF. V gene TRBV6-5 combines with J gene TRBJ1-1; D not resolved. Trimming left V 7 bases short and J 8 bases short, with 17 bases between. Germline assignment: CDR1 MNHEY and CDR2 SVGAGI. The CDR3 has 13 residues.

The chain is built from TRBV6-5 and TRBJ2-6; D perhaps matches TRBD2 (6 bases). Trimming took off 2 bases at V and 2 bases at J, with 10 bases between the two ends. CDR1 and CDR2 (germline): MNHEY, SVGAGI. This CDR3 is built from 16 residues. The CDR3 bases are TGTGCCAGCAGTTACAGCGGCGGGACTGGGGCCAACGTCCTGACTTTC. Protein: CASSYSGGTGANVLTF.

The V call is TRBV9, the J call TRBJ1-2; 8 bases are shared with TRBD1. The CDR3 spans 14 residues. The V segment lost 0 bases and the J segment 6 bases; nucleotides outside the gene matches: 4. Per germline, CDR1 SGDLS and CDR2 YYNGEE. In DNA form, the CDR3 reads TGTGCCAGCAGCGTAGGGGAGACAGGGGATGGCTACACCTTC. Amino acid sequence: CASSVGETGDGYTF.

The chain couples TRBV11-3 to TRBJ2-1; TRBD1 matches 8 bases. The CDR3 totals 11 residues. Germline V gene data show CDR1 as SGHNT and CDR2 as YENEEA. With 1 base clipped from V and 16 bases from J, the junction kept 3 bases outside the gene matches. The DNA for the CDR3 is TGTGCCAGCAGCTTAGCGGACAGGGATTTCTTC. Protein: CASSLADRDFF.

The chain links TRBV24-1 to TRBJ1-4; D call uncertain. This CDR3 comprises 13 residues. The germline V gene has CDR1 KGHDR and CDR2 SFDVKD. V was clipped by 9 bases and J by 0 bases, with 7 bases between them. This CDR3 reads CATRSATNEKLFF. Here the CDR3 DNA reads TGTGCCACCCGATCGGCAACTAATGAAAAACTGTTTTTT.

This chain connects TRBV19 to TRBJ1-2, with TRBD1 matching over 7 bases. In germline, CDR1 is LNHDA, CDR2 SQIVND (reference sequence). The CDR3 length is 16 residues. Trimming cost V 2 bases and J 0 bases; bases outside gene matches: 6. The CDR3 loop is CASSITPTGSNYGYTF. CDR3 nucleotides: TGTGCCAGTAGTATAACCCCGACAGGGTCTAACTATGGCTACACCTTC.

The rearrangement joins TRBV18 to TRBJ1-1, with 7 bases fitting TRBD1. With 4 bases clipped from V and 1 base from J, the junction kept 6 bases outside the gene matches. The length of the CDR3 is 15 residues. Looked up from germline, CDR1 is KGHSH and CDR2 is LQKENI. CDR3 region: CASSRDRTRNTEAFF. CDR3 DNA sequence: TGTGCCAGCTCACGGGACAGAACCCGGAACACTGAAGCTTTCTTT.

J is TRBJ1-3 and V is TRBV3-1 (or the pseudogene TRBV3-2); the match to TRBD1 covers 7 bases. The CDR3 is 16 amino acids. Germline CDR1 reads LGHDT; CDR2 reads YNNKEL (reference sequence). V gave up 4 bases and J gave up 2 bases; unmatched junction bases: 8. The CDR3 DNA follows: TGTGCCAGCAGCCCCCGGACAGGAGTGACTGGAAACACCATATATTTT. It codes for CASSPRTGVTGNTIYF.

This clone showed up just once. The gene calls are TRBV5-1 and TRBJ1-2, with 8 nucleotides matching TRBD1. Germline V gene sequence: CDR1 SGHRS, CDR2 YFSETQ. The CDR3 loop spans 15 amino acids. The J segment lost 3 bases and the V segment lost 4 bases, leaving 8 bases of the junction unmatched. CDR3 sequence reads: CASSLGQGKDYGYTF. Here the CDR3 DNA reads TGCGCCAGCAGCCTTGGACAGGGAAAGGACTATGGCTACACCTTC.

CDR3 DNA: TGTGCCAGCAGCTCTCCTTGGACAGGGAGGAACTATGGCTACACCTTC. Amino acids: CASSSPWTGRNYGYTF. The chain couples TRBV11-2 to TRBJ1-2, with 8 nucleotides matching TRBD1. Unmatched junction bases numbered 9, after V lost 4 bases and J lost 2 bases. Germline values: CDR1 SGHAT, CDR2 FQNNGV. CDR3 length: 16 amino acids. The full variable domain, rest sourced from reference TRBV11-2 and TRBJ1-2, is EAGVAQSPRYKIIEKRQSVAFWCNPISGHATLYWYQQILGQGPKLLIQFQNNGVVDDSQLPKDRFSAERLKGVDSTLKIQPAKLEDSAVYLCASSSPWTGRNYGYTFGSGTRLTVV.

This rearrangement joins TRBV30 to TRBJ1-2; TRBD1 matches 8 bases. The germline gives CDR1 GTSNPN, CDR2 SVGIG (reference sequence). This CDR3 comprises 14 residues. Trimming at V came to 3 bases and at J to 7 bases, leaving 10 bases not matched to a gene. The CDR3 coding sequence is TGTGCCTGGAGCGCCGGACAGGGTTTATCTGGCTACACCTTC. It encodes CAWSAGQGLSGYTF.

There are a few counts of this clone. The chain employs TRBV5-4 and TRBJ2-3, with unresolved D. Trimming stripped 4 bases from V and 3 bases from J, with 9 bases between. Germline V gives CDR1 SGHNT, CDR2 YYREEE (reference sequence). The CDR3 is 13 amino acids. This CDR3 reads CASSRVGTDTQYF. The CDR3 DNA is TGTGCCAGCAGCCGGGTTGGAACAGATACGCAGTATTTT. Full variable domain (missing parts from reference TRBV5-4 and TRBJ2-3): ETGVTQSPTHLIKTRGQQVTLRCSSQSGHNTVSWYQQALGQGPQFIFQYYREEENGRGNFPPRFSGLQFPNYSSELNVNALELDDSALYLCASSRVGTDTQYFGPGTRLTVL.

This chain uses TRBV19 with TRBJ1-6; D call uncertain. The CDR3 has 13 amino acids. Per germline, CDR1 LNHDA and CDR2 SQIVND (reference sequence). The V end was cut by 7 bases, the J end by 7 bases, with 11 bases between. DNA of the CDR3: TGTGCCAGTACCCGTTCGCAGAATTCACCCCTCCACTTT. This gives the protein CASTRSQNSPLHF.

CDR3 in amino acids: CASSPGTEFGQPQHF. CDR3 DNA: TGTGCCAGCAGCCCAGGGACTGAGTTCGGTCAGCCCCAGCATTTT. V is TRBV2 and J is TRBJ1-5; perhaps TRBD1 as D (5 bases). With 6 bases removed from V and 6 bases from J, the gap between germline ends came to 18 bases. The CDR3 spans 15 residues. Per germline, CDR1 SNHLY and CDR2 FYNNEI.